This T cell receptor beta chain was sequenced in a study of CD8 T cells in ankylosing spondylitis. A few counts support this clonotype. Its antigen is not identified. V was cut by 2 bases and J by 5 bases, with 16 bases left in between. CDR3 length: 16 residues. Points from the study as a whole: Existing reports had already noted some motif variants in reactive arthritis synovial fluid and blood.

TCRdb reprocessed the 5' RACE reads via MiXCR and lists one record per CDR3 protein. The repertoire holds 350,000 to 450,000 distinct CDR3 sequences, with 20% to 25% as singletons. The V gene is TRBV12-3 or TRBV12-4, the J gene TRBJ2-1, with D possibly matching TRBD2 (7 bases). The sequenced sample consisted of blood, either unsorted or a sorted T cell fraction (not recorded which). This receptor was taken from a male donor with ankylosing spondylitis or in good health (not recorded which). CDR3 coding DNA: TGTGCCAGCAGTTTATGGGGGGGGGCAGCTAACAATGAGCAGTTCTTC. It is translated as CASSLWGGAANNEQFF.